One sample yielded the 25 T cell receptor beta chains listed below, sequenced in a study of T cell responses to AZD1222 COVID-19 vaccine. The table came from immunoSEQ multiplex PCR; TCRdb's copy has only in-frame clones and leaves some out. The profile shows 95,000 to 150,000 clones, around 87% of them singletons. Sequencing was performed on peripheral blood, taken 28 days after the second AZD1222 dose. The receptors stem from an adult who received the AZD1222 COVID-19 vaccine.

The chain links TRBV28 to TRBJ2-3, with 7 positions matching TRBD2. The germline V gene has CDR1 MDHEN and CDR2 SYDVKM. V trimming: 2 bases; J trimming: 0 bases; junction bases outside the gene matches: 8. The CDR3 is made up of 17 amino acids. CDR3 DNA: TGTGCCAGCAGTTTAGGGGGGGGTTTTTCCAGCACAGATACGCAGTATTTT. This translates into CASSLGGGFSSTDTQYF.

The rearrangement joins TRBV11-3 to TRBJ2-2; a possible D gene is TRBD1 (6 bases). Per germline, CDR1 SGHNT and CDR2 YENEEA. V was clipped by 2 bases and J by 3 bases, with 19 bases between them. The CDR3 totals 18 residues. CDR3 DNA: TGTGCCAGCAGCTTAAATAAGGCCGGGACACCATACACCGGGGAGCTGTTTTTT. Its protein product is CASSLNKAGTPYTGELFF.

The chain combines TRBV4-1 with TRBJ2-5; perhaps TRBD2 as D (5 bases). V lost 4 bases, J lost 0 bases, and 6 bases lay in between. The length of the CDR3 is 13 residues. Germline CDR1 MGHRA, CDR2 YSYEKL. The CDR3 DNA reads as TGCGCCAGCAGCCGGGGAGACCAAGAGACCCAGTACTTC. Protein product: CASSRGDQETQYF.

The V and J genes are TRBV3-1 (or the pseudogene TRBV3-2) and TRBJ1-1, with 8 nucleotides matching TRBD1. The germline gives CDR1 LGHDT, CDR2 YNNKEL (reference sequence). The CDR3 runs to 18 residues. J gave up 3 bases and V 0 bases, and 12 bases lay outside the gene matches. Written as DNA, the CDR3 is TGTGCCAGCAGCCAAGAATCCCGCAGGGGGCGCGGGGACACTGAAGCTTTCTTT. This gives the protein CASSQESRRGRGDTEAFF.

The chain employs TRBV28 and TRBJ2-1; TRBD1 might be the D (6 bases). The V gene's germline CDR1 is MDHEN and CDR2 SYDVKM. The V and J ends lost 5 bases and 6 bases respectively, with 20 bases between them. This CDR3 comprises 16 residues. The CDR3 spells CASSLAGVKRSNEQFF. The CDR3 nucleotides are TGTGCCAGCAGTCTCGCAGGGGTCAAAAGGTCCAATGAGCAGTTCTTC.

The DNA of the CDR3 is TGTGCCAGCAGCTTATTTGGACAGGTCACCTACGAGCAGTACTTC. It specifies CASSLFGQVTYEQYF. The rearrangement links TRBV7-2 to TRBJ2-7, with 7 nucleotides matching TRBD1. The CDR3 loop spans 15 amino acids. Germline CDR1 SGHTA, CDR2 FQGNSA. J was trimmed by 2 bases and V by 2 bases; bases with no gene match: 6. Drawing the rest from reference TRBV7-2 and TRBJ2-7, the complete variable domain is GAGVSQSPSNKVTEKGKDVELRCDPISGHTALYWYRQSLGQGLEFLIYFQGNSAPDKSGLPSDRFSAERTGGSVSTLTIQRTQQEDSAVYLCASSLFGQVTYEQYFGPGTRLTVT.

This clone showed up just a few times. The chain joins TRBV7-2 to TRBJ1-2, with a possible D match to TRBD1 (5 bases). The CDR3 loop spans 14 amino acids. V shed 5 bases and J shed 8 bases, with 18 bases lying between them. Germline CDR1 reads SGHTA; CDR2 reads FQGNSA. CDR3 coding DNA: TGTGCCAGCAGCGCCTCCGGGACGGATCTGGGCTACACCTTC. Residues: CASSASGTDLGYTF.

The V gene is TRBV2, the J gene TRBJ1-2; no firm D call. Germline-derived CDR1 and CDR2 are SNHLY and FYNNEI. The V gene lost 3 bases and the J gene lost 4 bases, with 9 bases spanning the gap. This CDR3 region has 13 residues. The CDR3 reads CASSDRFFYGYTF. As DNA, the CDR3 is TGTGCCAGCAGTGACCGATTTTTCTATGGCTACACCTTC.

Worth noting for this clone: The sample holds other DNA sequences that translate to the same CDR3. This chain connects TRBV18 to TRBJ1-2; D possibly corresponds to TRBD1 (6 bases). The CDR3 is 13 amino acids. Per the germline V gene, CDR1 is KGHSH and CDR2 is LQKENI. V was pared by 4 bases and J by 3 bases, with 9 bases between. CDR3: CASSLQGDYGYTF. The CDR3 DNA sequence: TGTGCCAGCTCACTACAGGGCGACTATGGCTACACCTTC.

This clone appeared a single time. J is TRBJ2-1 and V is TRBV11-2, with D tentatively TRBD1 (6 bases). The CDR3 length is 14 residues. V lost 1 base to trimming and J lost 8 bases, with 12 bases between them. Germline V gene data show CDR1 as SGHAT and CDR2 as FQNNGV. CDR3 region: CASSLGGRLHEQFF. The DNA of the CDR3 is TGTGCCAGCAGCTTAGGGGGGCGTCTCCATGAGCAGTTCTTC.

CDR3 sequence (DNA): TGTGCCACCAGTGATTCCGCCCGCAGGGGGACAGATACGCAGTATTTT. Translation: CATSDSARRGTDTQYF. This chain links TRBV24-1 with TRBJ2-3; 7 positions agree with TRBD1. Germline trimming cut 2 bases from V and 3 bases from J; bases unmatched to any gene: 7. This CDR3 has 16 amino acids. Germline CDR1 is KGHDR and CDR2 is SFDVKD.

The rearrangement links TRBV19 to TRBJ1-5, with TRBD1 matching over 9 bases. Unmatched junction bases numbered 9, after V lost 5 bases and J lost 1 base. The CDR3 spans 17 residues. Germline values: CDR1 LNHDA, CDR2 SQIVND (reference sequence). CDR3 region: CASSPRTGEGSNQPQHF. The CDR3 bases are TGTGCCAGTAGTCCCCGGACAGGGGAAGGAAGCAATCAGCCCCAGCATTTT.

The chain combines TRBV18 with TRBJ2-7; 7 nucleotides align to TRBD2. Trimming removed 6 bases from V and 1 base from J; junction bases left unmatched: 6. CDR1 is KGHSH, CDR2 LQKENI, per germline. The CDR3 covers 14 residues. The CDR3 loop reads CASSTGRTSYEQYF. The CDR3 DNA sequence: TGTGCCAGCTCGACCGGGAGGACGTCCTACGAGCAGTACTTC.

This chain uses TRBV6-2 or TRBV6-3 with TRBJ2-7; D is undetermined. The germline V and J ends were trimmed by 2 bases and 7 bases, with 12 bases remaining between them. This CDR3 contains 13 residues. Germline V lookup: CDR1 MNHEY, CDR2 SVGEGT. CDR3 nucleotides: TGTGCCAGCAGTTACCTCGGTCCTTCTGAGCAGTACTTC. Encoded protein: CASSYLGPSEQYF.

This chain joins TRBV28 and TRBJ1-2; 10 positions match TRBD1. V was clipped by 6 bases and J by 7 bases; unmatched bases: 8. Germline assignment: CDR1 MDHEN and CDR2 SYDVKM. The CDR3 is 14 residues long. CDR3 nucleotides: TGTGCCAGCAGAACGGGACAGGGGAAGTCTGGCTACACCTTC. It yields the protein CASRTGQGKSGYTF.

The chain has TRBV24-1 and TRBJ2-1, with 9 bases aligning to TRBD2. V dropped 2 bases and J dropped 4; count of bases not matched to a gene: 5. CDR3 length: 16 amino acids. Germline V gives CDR1 KGHDR, CDR2 SFDVKD. The CDR3 DNA sequence: TGTGCCACCAGTGATTCGACTAGCGGCTTATACAATGAGCAGTTCTTC. It encodes CATSDSTSGLYNEQFF.

As to this clone: In the same sample, other DNA sequences code for this CDR3. V is TRBV7-9 and J is TRBJ1-2, with D unclear. Trimming left V 2 bases short and J 5 bases short, with 6 bases between. Germline CDR1 is SEHNR and CDR2 is FQNEAQ (reference sequence). The CDR3 is 12 residues long. CDR3 residues: CASSLRGYGYTF. In nucleotides, the CDR3 is TGTGCCAGCAGCTTACGGGGATATGGCTACACCTTC.

The rearrangement joins TRBV7-2 to TRBJ2-2; 15 bases match TRBD2. The V segment lost 2 bases and the J segment 1 base; nucleotides outside the gene matches: 5. CDR1 and CDR2 from the germline V gene are SGHTA and FQGNSA. The CDR3 has 19 amino acids. The CDR3, as DNA: TGTGCCAGCAGCTTAAATCCGGGACTAGCGGGGGGGAACACCGGGGAGCTGTTTTTT. Residues: CASSLNPGLAGGNTGELFF.

This clone was seen once. The chain has TRBV5-5 and TRBJ1-1; D gene unclear. Deletions cut 2 bases from V and 1 base from J, with 6 bases between. CDR3 length: 13 amino acids. CDR1 and CDR2 (germline): SGHKS, YYEKEE (reference sequence). The CDR3 sequence is CASSFETNTEAFF. The DNA of the CDR3 is TGTGCCAGCAGCTTTGAAACGAACACTGAAGCTTTCTTT.

The count of this clone is one. The gene calls are TRBV5-1 and TRBJ1-6; the D gene is possibly TRBD1 (5 bases). Germline CDR1 reads SGHRS; CDR2 reads YFSETQ. The CDR3 is made up of 15 amino acids. V was pared by 0 bases and J by 7 bases, with 11 bases between. DNA of the CDR3: TGCGCCAGCAGCTTGGGAACAGGCAAAAATTCACCCCTCCACTTT. Translated, it gives CASSLGTGKNSPLHF.

The chain joins TRBV9 to TRBJ1-3; D possibly corresponds to TRBD1 (5 bases). Germline-derived CDR1 and CDR2 are SGDLS and YYNGEE. The CDR3 loop spans 16 amino acids. Between the trimmed V and J ends, which lost 0 bases and 2 bases, there was a span of 12 bases. The CDR3 loop reads CASSVEGRGAGNTIYF. The CDR3 DNA reads as TGTGCCAGCAGCGTAGAAGGGAGAGGGGCTGGAAACACCATATATTTT.

V usage is TRBV9 and J usage is TRBJ2-2, with 7 bases lining up with TRBD1. This CDR3 comprises 16 residues. The junction had 3 bases not matched to a gene; V was cut back by 0 bases and J by 1 base. Germline assignment: CDR1 SGDLS and CDR2 YYNGEE. The CDR3 sequence is CASSVARTGNTGELFF. For the CDR3, the DNA is TGTGCCAGCAGCGTAGCCCGGACAGGGAACACCGGGGAGCTGTTTTTT.

J is TRBJ1-5 and V is TRBV15, with 8 positions matching TRBD1. The CDR3 sequence is 15 residues long. Trimming at V came to 5 bases and at J to 6 bases, leaving 9 bases not matched to a gene. Germline V gives CDR1 LNHNV, CDR2 YYDKDF (reference sequence). CDR3 residues: CATSWNRGSGQPQHF. Written as DNA, the CDR3 is TGTGCCACCAGCTGGAACAGGGGGAGCGGTCAGCCCCAGCATTTT. Full variable domain (remainder filled in from reference TRBV15 and TRBJ1-5): DAMVIQNPRYQVTQFGKPVTLSCSQTLNHNVMYWYQQKSSQAPKLLFHYYDKDFNNEADTPDNFQSRRPNTSFCFLDIRSPGLGDTAMYLCATSWNRGSGQPQHFGDGTRLSIL.

CDR3 protein: CASSWEQGPQQIAFF. In DNA form, the CDR3 reads TGCGCCAGCAGCTGGGAACAGGGACCCCAACAGATAGCTTTCTTT. The chain joins TRBV5-1 to TRBJ1-1; a possible D gene is TRBD1 (6 bases). The CDR3 has 15 residues. In germline, CDR1 is SGHRS, CDR2 YFSETQ. The V and J ends lost 3 bases and 10 bases respectively, with 22 bases between them.

CDR3: CASSTTSGGGETQYF. CDR3 nucleotides: TGTGCCAGTAGTACGACTAGCGGGGGGGGAGAGACCCAGTACTTC. This chain connects TRBV19 to TRBJ2-5, with 14 bases fitting TRBD2. This CDR3 contains 15 residues. Germline trimming cut 4 bases from V and 4 bases from J; bases unmatched to any gene: 2. Germline CDR1 is LNHDA and CDR2 is SQIVND (reference sequence).